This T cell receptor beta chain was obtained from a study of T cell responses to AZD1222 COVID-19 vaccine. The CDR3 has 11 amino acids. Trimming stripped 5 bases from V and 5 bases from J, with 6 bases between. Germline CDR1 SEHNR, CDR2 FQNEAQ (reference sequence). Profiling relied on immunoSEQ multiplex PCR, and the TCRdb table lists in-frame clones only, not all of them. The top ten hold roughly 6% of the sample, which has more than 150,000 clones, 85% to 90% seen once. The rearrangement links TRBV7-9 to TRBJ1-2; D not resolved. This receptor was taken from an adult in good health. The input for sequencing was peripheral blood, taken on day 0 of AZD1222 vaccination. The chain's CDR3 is CASSPGYGYTF. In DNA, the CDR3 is TGTGCCAGCAGCCCGGGATATGGCTACACCTTC.